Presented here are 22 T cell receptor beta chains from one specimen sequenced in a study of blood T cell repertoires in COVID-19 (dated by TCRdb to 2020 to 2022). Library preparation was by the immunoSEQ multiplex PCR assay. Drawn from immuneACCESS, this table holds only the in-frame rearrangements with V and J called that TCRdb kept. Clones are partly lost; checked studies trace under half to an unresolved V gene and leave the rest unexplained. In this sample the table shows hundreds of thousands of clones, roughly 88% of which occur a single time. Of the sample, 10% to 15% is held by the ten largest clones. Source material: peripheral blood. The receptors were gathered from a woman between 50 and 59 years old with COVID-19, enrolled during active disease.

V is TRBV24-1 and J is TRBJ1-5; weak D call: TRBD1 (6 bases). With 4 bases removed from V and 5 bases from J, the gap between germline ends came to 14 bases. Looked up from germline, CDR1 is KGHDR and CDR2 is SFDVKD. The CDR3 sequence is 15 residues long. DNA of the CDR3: TGTGCCACCAGTGACGCTACAGGGCCCGATCAGCCCCAGCATTTT. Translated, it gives CATSDATGPDQPQHF.

The CDR3 DNA is TGTGCCAGCAGTGCACTAGCGGGGGGAACAGATACGCAGTATTTT. This encodes CASSALAGGTDTQYF. The chain recombines TRBV28 with TRBJ2-3, with TRBD2 identical over 12 bases. The junction had 3 bases not matched to a gene; V was cut back by 5 bases and J by 3 bases. This CDR3 has 15 residues. Germline V CDR1 and CDR2: MDHEN, SYDVKM.

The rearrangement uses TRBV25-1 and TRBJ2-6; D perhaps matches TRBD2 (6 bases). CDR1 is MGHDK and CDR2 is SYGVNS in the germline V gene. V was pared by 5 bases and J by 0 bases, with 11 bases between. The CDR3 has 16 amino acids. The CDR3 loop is CASSFDGGSGANVLTF. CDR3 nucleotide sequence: TGTGCCAGCAGTTTTGACGGGGGCTCTGGGGCCAACGTCCTGACTTTC. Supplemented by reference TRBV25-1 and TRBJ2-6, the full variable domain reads EADIYQTPRYLVIGTGKKITLECSQTMGHDKMYWYQQDPGMELHLIHYSYGVNSTEKGDLSSESTVSRIRTEHFPLTLESARPSHTSQYLCASSFDGGSGANVLTFGAGSRLTVL.

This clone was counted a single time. This CDR3 is CASSLWGRTNTEAFF. In nucleotides, the CDR3 is TGTGCCAGCAGCTTATGGGGCAGAACGAACACTGAAGCTTTCTTT. The chain recombines TRBV11-2 with TRBJ1-1; weak D call: TRBD1 (5 bases). The length of the CDR3 is 15 residues. V gave up 2 bases and J gave up 1 base, with 11 bases separating them. Germline-derived CDR1 and CDR2 are SGHAT and FQNNGV.

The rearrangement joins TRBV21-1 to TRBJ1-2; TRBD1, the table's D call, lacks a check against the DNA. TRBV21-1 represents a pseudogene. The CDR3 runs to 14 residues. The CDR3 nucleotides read TGTGCCAGCAGCAAAGGGACAGCTAACTATGGCTACACCTTC. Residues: CASSKGTANYGYTF.

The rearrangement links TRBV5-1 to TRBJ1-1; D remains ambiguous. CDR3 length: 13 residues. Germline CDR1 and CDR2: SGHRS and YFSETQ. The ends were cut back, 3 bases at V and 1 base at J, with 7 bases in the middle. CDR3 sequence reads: CASSSSSNTEAFF. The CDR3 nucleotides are TGCGCCAGCAGCTCTTCCTCGAACACTGAAGCTTTCTTT.

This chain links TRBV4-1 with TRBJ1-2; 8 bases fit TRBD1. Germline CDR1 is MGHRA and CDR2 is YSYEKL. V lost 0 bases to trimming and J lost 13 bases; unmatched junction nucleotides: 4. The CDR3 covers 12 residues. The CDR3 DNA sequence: TGCGCCAGCAGCCAAGATATGGACAGGGTCACCTTC. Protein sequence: CASSQDMDRVTF.

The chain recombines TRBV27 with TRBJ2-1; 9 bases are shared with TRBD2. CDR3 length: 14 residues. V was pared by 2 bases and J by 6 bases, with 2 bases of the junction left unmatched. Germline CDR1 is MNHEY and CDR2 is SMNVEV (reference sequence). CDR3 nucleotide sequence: TGTGCCAGCAGTTTACTAGCGGGGTCCAATGAGCAGTTCTTC. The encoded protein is CASSLLAGSNEQFF.

The CDR3 bases are TGTGCCAGCAGCTCCCCCGGGACAGGGACCACCGGGGAGCTGTTTTTT. Its translation: CASSSPGTGTTGELFF. The rearrangement joins TRBV5-6 to TRBJ2-2; 9 bases are a match to TRBD1. The CDR3 is 16 amino acids. Germline CDR1 SGHDT, CDR2 YYEEEE. After removal of 3 bases from V and 4 bases from J, the junction contained 7 bases not matched to a gene.

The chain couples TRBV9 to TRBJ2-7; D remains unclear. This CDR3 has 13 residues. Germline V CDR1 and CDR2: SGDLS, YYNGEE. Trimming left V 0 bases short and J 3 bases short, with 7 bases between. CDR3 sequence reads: CASSVEQNYEQYF. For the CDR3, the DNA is TGTGCCAGCAGCGTAGAACAGAACTACGAGCAGTACTTC.

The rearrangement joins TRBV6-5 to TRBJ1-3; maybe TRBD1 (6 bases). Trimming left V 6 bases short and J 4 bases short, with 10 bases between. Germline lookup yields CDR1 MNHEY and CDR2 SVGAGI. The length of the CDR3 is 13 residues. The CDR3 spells CASSNREGNTIYF. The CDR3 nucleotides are TGTGCCAGCAGCAACAGGGAAGGAAACACCATATATTTT.

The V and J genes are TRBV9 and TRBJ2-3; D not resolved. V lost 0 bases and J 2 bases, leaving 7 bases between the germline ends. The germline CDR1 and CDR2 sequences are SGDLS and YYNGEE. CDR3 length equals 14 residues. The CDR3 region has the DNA TGTGCCAGCAGCGTAGGGCAGGTCACAGATACGCAGTATTTT. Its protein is CASSVGQVTDTQYF.

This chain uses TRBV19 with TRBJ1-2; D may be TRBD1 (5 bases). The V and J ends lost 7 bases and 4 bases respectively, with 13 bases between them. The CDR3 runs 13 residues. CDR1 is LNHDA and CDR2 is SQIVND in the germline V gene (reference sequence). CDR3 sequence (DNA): TGTGCCAGTACGGACCGGGGGATCTATGGCTACACCTTC. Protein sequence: CASTDRGIYGYTF.

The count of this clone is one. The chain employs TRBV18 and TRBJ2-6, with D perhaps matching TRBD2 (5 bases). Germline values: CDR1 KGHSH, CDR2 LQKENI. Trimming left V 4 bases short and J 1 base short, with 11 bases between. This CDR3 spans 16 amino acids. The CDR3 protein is CASSRTSPSGANVLTF. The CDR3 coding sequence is TGTGCCAGCTCACGGACTTCCCCTTCTGGGGCCAACGTCCTGACTTTC.

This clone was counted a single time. The CDR3 DNA reads as TGCGCCAGCAGCTTGGTTCAGGGGCTTGACACTGAAGCTTTCTTT. The encoded protein is CASSLVQGLDTEAFF. V is TRBV5-1 and J is TRBJ1-1, with D perhaps matching TRBD1 (6 bases). Germline CDR1 and CDR2: SGHRS and YFSETQ. V gave up 0 bases and J gave up 3 bases, with 12 bases separating them. CDR3 size: 15 residues. Filled out from reference TRBV5-1 and TRBJ1-1, the complete variable domain reads KAGVTQTPRYLIKTRGQQVTLSCSPISGHRSVSWYQQTPGQGLQFLFEYFSETQRNKGNFPGRFSGRQFSNSRSEMNVSTLELGDSALYLCASSLVQGLDTEAFFGQGTRLTVV.

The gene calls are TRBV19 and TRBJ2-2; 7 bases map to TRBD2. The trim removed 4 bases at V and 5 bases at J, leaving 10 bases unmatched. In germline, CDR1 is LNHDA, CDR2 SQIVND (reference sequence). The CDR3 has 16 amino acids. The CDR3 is CASSTPGSGGTGELFF. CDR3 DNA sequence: TGTGCCAGTAGTACGCCTGGGTCGGGGGGTACCGGGGAGCTGTTTTTT.

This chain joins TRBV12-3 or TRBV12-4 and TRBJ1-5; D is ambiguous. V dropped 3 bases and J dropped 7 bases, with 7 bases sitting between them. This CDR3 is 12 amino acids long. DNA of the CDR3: TGTGCCAGCAGTTTCGGGGTACAGCCCCAGCATTTT. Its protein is CASSFGVQPQHF.

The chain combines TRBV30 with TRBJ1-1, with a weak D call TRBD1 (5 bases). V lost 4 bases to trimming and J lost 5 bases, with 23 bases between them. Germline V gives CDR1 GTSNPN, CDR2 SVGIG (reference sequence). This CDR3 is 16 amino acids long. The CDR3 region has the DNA TGTGCCTGGACCAGACTCACAGGCCCGCCCGGGACTGAAGCTTTCTTT. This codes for CAWTRLTGPPGTEAFF.

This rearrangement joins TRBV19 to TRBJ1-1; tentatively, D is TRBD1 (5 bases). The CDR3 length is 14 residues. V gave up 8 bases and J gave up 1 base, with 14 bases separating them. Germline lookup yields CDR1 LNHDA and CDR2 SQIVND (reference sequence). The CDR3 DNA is TGTGCCAGTCGGGGGGAGACCCAGAACACTGAAGCTTTCTTT. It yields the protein CASRGETQNTEAFF.

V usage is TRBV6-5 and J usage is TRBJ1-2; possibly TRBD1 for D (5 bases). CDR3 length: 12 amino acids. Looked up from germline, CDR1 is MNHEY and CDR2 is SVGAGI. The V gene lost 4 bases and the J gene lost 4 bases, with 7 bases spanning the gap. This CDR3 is CASSSDIYGYTF. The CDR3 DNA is TGTGCCAGCAGTTCGGACATCTATGGCTACACCTTC.

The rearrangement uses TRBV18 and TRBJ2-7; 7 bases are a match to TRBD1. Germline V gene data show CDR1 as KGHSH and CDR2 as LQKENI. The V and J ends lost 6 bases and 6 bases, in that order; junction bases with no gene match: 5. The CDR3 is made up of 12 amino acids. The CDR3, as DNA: TGTGCCAGCTCCACAGGGGAAGGCGAGCAGTACTTC. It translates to CASSTGEGEQYF.

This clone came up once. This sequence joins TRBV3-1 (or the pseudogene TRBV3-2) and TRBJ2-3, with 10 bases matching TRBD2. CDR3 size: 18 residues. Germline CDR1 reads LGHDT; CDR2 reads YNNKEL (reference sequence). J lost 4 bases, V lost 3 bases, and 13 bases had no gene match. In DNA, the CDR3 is TGTGCCAGCAGCCAGAAGCGGGGGGGTTTTAGGGCGGCAGATACGCAGTATTTT. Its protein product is CASSQKRGGFRAADTQYF.